This T cell receptor beta chain was recorded in a study of blood T cell repertoires in COVID-19. Study context: PBMCs, B-cell-depleted T cells, or T cells were the source of the cDNA or gDNA that made up the material.

The data were produced by immunoSEQ multiplex PCR, yet TCRdb's version contains in-frame clones alone and is incomplete. The sample has some 250,000 clones, about 81% seen once. The V gene's germline CDR1 is SGHAT and CDR2 FQNNGV. The CDR3 runs to 17 residues. Between the trimmed V and J ends, which lost 0 bases and 4 bases, there was a span of 18 bases. The chain has TRBV11-2 and TRBJ1-2; a weak D match, TRBD1 (6 bases). Sequencing was performed on peripheral blood. The receptor was derived from a woman aged 55 to 70 with active or convalescent COVID-19. In DNA, the CDR3 is TGTGCCAGCAGCTTAGACCTTAGGACAGCCGAAAGCTATGGCTACACCTTC. Protein sequence: CASSLDLRTAESYGYTF.